This T cell receptor (beta chain) was identified in a study of T cells in Graves' hyperthyroidism and ophthalmopathy. Study findings and constraints: The model made its ophthalmopathy prediction, and onset followed a median approximately 6 months later. Most thyroid clonotypes with frequency above 0.001 were detected in blood. From stable hyperthyroidism, ophthalmopathy was set apart by a 13 V-J model.

Concerning this clonotype itself: Its specificity is unknown.

Out of approximately 10 ml of fresh peripheral blood came the PBMCs. The CDR3 regions of TCR beta were amplified from RNA transcripts. The HTBI primer set was used in a first-round RT-PCR of the TCR CDR3. MiXCR was run by TCRdb on the multiplex PCR reads, yielding one entry per CDR3 protein. Of some 50,000 distinct CDR3 sequences detected, roughly half appear once; the ten largest clones hold over 8%. Sequences were obtained from blood. The TCR was taken from a woman aged 50 to 60 with Graves' ophthalmopathy.

This CDR3 is CASSLENEQYF. Here the CDR3 DNA reads TGTGCCAGCAGCTTGGAAAACGAGCAGTACTTC. The chain employs TRBV5-6 and TRBJ2-7, with no clear D. CDR3 length: 11 residues. Germline V gene lookup returns CDR1 SGHDT and CDR2 YYEEEE. Trimming shortened V by 0 bases and J by 5 bases, and 3 bases separated the two germline ends.